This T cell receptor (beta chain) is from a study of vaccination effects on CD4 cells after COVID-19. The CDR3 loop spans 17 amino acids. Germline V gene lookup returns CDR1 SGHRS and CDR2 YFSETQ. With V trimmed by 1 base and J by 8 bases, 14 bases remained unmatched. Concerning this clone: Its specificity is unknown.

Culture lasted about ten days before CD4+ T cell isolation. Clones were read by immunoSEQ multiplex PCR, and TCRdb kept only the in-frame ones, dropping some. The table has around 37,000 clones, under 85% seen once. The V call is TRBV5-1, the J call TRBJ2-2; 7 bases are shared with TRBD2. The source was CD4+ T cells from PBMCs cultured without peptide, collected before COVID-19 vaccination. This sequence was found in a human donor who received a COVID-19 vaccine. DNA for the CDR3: TGCGCCAGCAGCTTGTACCCCCCGGGAGGTACCCGAGGGGAGCTGTTTTTT. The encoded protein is CASSLYPPGGTRGELFF.